This T cell receptor beta chain was documented in a study of chemoradiotherapy in HPV16-positive cancers. Assay: immunoSEQ multiplex PCR; the TCRdb copy retains only in-frame clones and omits some. Of approximately 11,000 clones in the sample, 75% to 85% were seen once. Germline V gives CDR1 MNHNY, CDR2 SVGAGI (reference sequence). Trimming cost V 4 bases and J 1 base, with 10 bases left between them. This CDR3 has 14 residues. General study results and limits: HPV-responsive T-cell expansion during chemoradiotherapy was linked to improved recurrence-free survival in HPV16-positive patients.

On this clone: Its specificity is unknown.

Sampling was done from a patient who underwent chemoradiotherapy. This clonotype was sampled from a human donor with HPV-associated anogenital cancer. This sequence joins TRBV6-6 and TRBJ1-1; D remains unclear. The DNA for the CDR3 is TGTGCCAGCAGTTTTCCCAACGAGAACACTGAAGCTTTCTTT. It encodes CASSFPNENTEAFF.